One sample yielded the 17 T cell receptor beta chains listed below, sequenced in a study of shared T cell receptors in the human thymus. Sequencing was performed with immunoSEQ multiplex PCR; in TCRdb, only in-frame clones are kept and a portion is missing. The data show hundreds of thousands of clones, 88% seen once. The sample was also linked to a second study, of human thymus T cells.

The sequenced sample consisted of thymocytes. These receptors all stem from a boy younger than two with a congenital heart defect.

This chain links TRBV15 with TRBJ1-5; weak D call: TRBD1 (5 bases). The CDR3 is 16 residues long. Germline-derived CDR1 and CDR2 are LNHNV and YYDKDF (reference sequence). Trimming took off 0 bases at V and 7 bases at J, with 16 bases between the two ends. The CDR3 reads CATSRDRGTGVQPQHF. The CDR3 bases are TGTGCCACCAGCAGAGATCGGGGGACGGGGGTGCAGCCCCAGCATTTT.

The gene calls are TRBV5-1 and TRBJ1-3; TRBD1 agrees at 8 bases. There are 15 residues in the CDR3. Germline loops: CDR1 SGHRS, CDR2 YFSETQ. J lost 6 bases, V lost 4 bases, and 9 bases had no gene match. Here the CDR3 DNA reads TGCGCCAGCAGCACCGGGCAGGGGGCTTTAAACACCATATATTTT. Amino acids: CASSTGQGALNTIYF.

The CDR3 sequence is CASTPGASGGASGFNEQFF. Written as DNA, the CDR3 is TGTGCCAGCACCCCGGGGGCCAGTGGAGGGGCTAGCGGGTTTAATGAGCAGTTCTTC. The chain carries TRBV12-1 and TRBJ2-1; the D call TRBD2 from the table was never checked on the DNA. TRBV12-1 is described as a pseudogene. This CDR3 comprises 19 residues.

CDR3 sequence: CASRNLDMVGQPQHF. The DNA of the CDR3 is TGTGCCAGCAGGAATTTGGACATGGTTGGGCAGCCCCAGCATTTT. The chain has TRBV28 and TRBJ1-5; a weak D match, TRBD1 (5 bases). V gave up 6 bases and J gave up 7 bases, with 19 bases separating them. Germline assignment: CDR1 MDHEN and CDR2 SYDVKM. The CDR3 sequence is 15 residues long.

J is TRBJ2-1 and V is TRBV28; D might be TRBD2 (6 bases). The CDR3 sequence is 14 residues long. Trimming took 4 bases from V and 1 from J, leaving 8 bases between them. Germline CDR1 is MDHEN and CDR2 is SYDVKM. The CDR3 is CASSYGSSYNEQFF. The CDR3 DNA follows: TGTGCCAGCAGTTACGGGAGTTCCTACAATGAGCAGTTCTTC.

This chain connects TRBV6-5 to TRBJ2-1; TRBD2 matches 7 bases. The germline V gene encodes CDR1 MNHEY and CDR2 SVGAGI. The junction had 8 bases not matched to a gene; V was cut back by 2 bases and J by 4 bases. The CDR3 extends over 16 amino acids. The CDR3 DNA reads as TGTGCCAGCAGTTACGGCGGGAGCCCTCTTTACAATGAGCAGTTCTTC. It is translated as CASSYGGSPLYNEQFF.

This sequence joins TRBV7-9 and TRBJ1-3; 7 nucleotides align to TRBD1. Germline CDR1 reads SEHNR; CDR2 reads FQNEAQ (reference sequence). J was trimmed by 2 bases and V by 2 bases; bases with no gene match: 3. The CDR3 extends over 15 amino acids. The DNA for the CDR3 is TGTGCCAGCAGCTTACAGGGGGGTACTGGAAACACCATATATTTT. Residues: CASSLQGGTGNTIYF.

This sequence joins TRBV5-6 and TRBJ2-5; 8 positions match TRBD1. Germline V gene sequence: CDR1 SGHDT, CDR2 YYEEEE. Unmatched junction bases numbered 9, after V lost 0 bases and J lost 2 bases. This CDR3 has 17 amino acids. The CDR3 DNA reads TGTGCCAGCAGCTTGGTCAAAAGACAGGGGAGGCAAGAGACCCAGTACTTC. Translated, it gives CASSLVKRQGRQETQYF.

This clone has a single count. The chain carries TRBV27 and TRBJ1-5; maybe TRBD1 (5 bases). Trimming pared 2 bases from V and 7 bases from J, leaving 12 bases between. The germline V gene has CDR1 MNHEY and CDR2 SMNVEV (reference sequence). The CDR3 has 14 residues. CDR3 amino acids: CASSLGGALQPQHF. The CDR3, as DNA: TGTGCCAGCAGTTTAGGTGGGGCGTTACAGCCCCAGCATTTT.

The chain joins TRBV5-4 to TRBJ2-2; D possibly corresponds to TRBD2 (8 bases). Per germline, CDR1 SGHNT and CDR2 YYREEE (reference sequence). The CDR3 totals 18 residues. V lost 4 bases to trimming and J lost 6 bases, with 25 bases between them. CDR3 region: CASSPGGPGQRGSGELFF. CDR3 in DNA: TGTGCCAGCAGCCCCGGAGGCCCGGGACAGCGGGGGTCCGGGGAGCTGTTTTTT.

This clone appeared a single time. This sample also contains other DNA sequences that code for the same CDR3. V usage is TRBV27 and J usage is TRBJ1-5, with TRBD1 identical over 7 bases. The CDR3 contains 15 residues. Germline-derived CDR1 and CDR2 are MNHEY and SMNVEV (reference sequence). The J segment lost 2 bases and the V segment lost 2 bases, leaving 3 bases of the junction unmatched. The CDR3 DNA is TGTGCCAGCAGTTTACAGGGGGAGGGCAATCAGCCCCAGCATTTT. This codes for CASSLQGEGNQPQHF.

The chain links TRBV4-2 to TRBJ2-7; 7 nucleotides agree with TRBD1. CDR3 length: 17 residues. J lost 2 bases, V lost 0 bases, and 10 bases had no gene match. Looked up from germline, CDR1 is LGHNA and CDR2 is YNFKEQ. CDR3 amino acids: CASSQDRIKGAAYEQYF. In DNA form, the CDR3 reads TGTGCCAGCAGCCAAGATAGGATAAAGGGGGCTGCCTACGAGCAGTACTTC.

The rearrangement links TRBV7-9 to TRBJ2-7; 8 nucleotides match TRBD1. The germline V gene has CDR1 SEHNR and CDR2 FQNEAQ (reference sequence). The CDR3 extends over 15 amino acids. J lost 0 bases, V lost 3 bases, and 4 bases had no gene match. CDR3 residues: CASSFTGGPSYEQYF. The CDR3 DNA follows: TGTGCCAGCAGCTTCACAGGGGGTCCCTCCTACGAGCAGTACTTC. The whole variable domain, filled in from reference TRBV7-9 and TRBJ2-7, reads DTGVSQNPRHKITKRGQNVTFRCDPISEHNRLYWYRQTLGQGPEFLTYFQNEAQLEKSRLLSDRFSAERPKGSFSTLEIQRTEQGDSAMYLCASSFTGGPSYEQYFGPGTRLTVT.

The chain has TRBV10-3 and TRBJ2-7; TRBD2 matches at 11 bases. Germline V gene lookup returns CDR1 ENHRY and CDR2 SYGVKD. With V trimmed by 6 bases and J by 1 base, 5 bases remained unmatched. The CDR3 has 15 residues. The CDR3 sequence: CAIRVSSGRSYEQYF. CDR3 in DNA: TGTGCCATCAGGGTTTCTAGCGGGAGGTCCTACGAGCAGTACTTC.

V is TRBV18 and J is TRBJ2-1, with 11 bases matching TRBD2. The CDR3 has 16 residues. Germline CDR1 is KGHSH and CDR2 is LQKENI. V dropped 6 bases and J dropped 8; count of bases not matched to a gene: 12. The CDR3 DNA sequence: TGTGCCAGCTCTCCGCTACTAGCGGGGGCGGACGATGAGCAGTTCTTC. This encodes CASSPLLAGADDEQFF.

The gene calls are TRBV14 and TRBJ2-7, with D uncertain. The CDR3 extends over 11 amino acids. V gave up 3 bases and J gave up 5 bases, with 5 bases separating them. Germline CDR1 reads SGHDN; CDR2 reads FVKESK. The CDR3 protein is CASSQLNEQYF. DNA for the CDR3: TGTGCCAGCAGCCAGCTAAACGAGCAGTACTTC.

There are a few counts of this clone. The chain is built from TRBV5-1 and TRBJ2-7, with 8 bases fitting TRBD2. The CDR3 extends over 16 amino acids. V lost 3 bases and J lost 3; bases outside the gene matches: 11. CDR1 is SGHRS, CDR2 YFSETQ, per germline. As DNA, the CDR3 is TGCGCCAGCAGCTCTGGCCAGGCAAGCGGGAGCTACGAGCAGTACTTC. Translating gives CASSSGQASGSYEQYF.